These 7 T cell receptor beta chains share one sample of origin, sequenced in a study of T-cell memory formation after mild COVID-19. TCRdb processed the 5' RACE reads anew with MiXCR; each CDR3 protein has one entry. Among 110,000 to 150,000 distinct CDR3 sequences listed, 11% to 15% were seen once. What was sequenced was PBMCs or a T cell subset sorted from them (not recorded which). The receptors here all came from an adult woman who had mild COVID-19 (a few samples of this study predate the infection). Cell type and time point are not known.

The CDR3 DNA follows: TGCGCCAGCAGCCAAGAATCCTCAGCGGGAGTTAGGAACGAGCAGTACTTC. Translating gives CASSQESSAGVRNEQYF. This chain connects TRBV4-3 to TRBJ2-7; 8 positions match TRBD2. This CDR3 has 17 residues. CDR1 and CDR2 from the germline V gene are LGHNA and YSLEER. The V segment lost 0 bases and the J segment 5 bases; nucleotides outside the gene matches: 12.

The chain couples TRBV13 to TRBJ2-5, with a possible D match to TRBD1 (5 bases). Germline V gene data show CDR1 as PRHDT and CDR2 as FYEKMQ (reference sequence). The CDR3 has 14 amino acids. Trimming left V 0 bases short and J 4 bases short, with 9 bases between. The CDR3 region has the DNA TGTGCCAGCAGCTTAGGATGGGGCGTAGAGACCCAGTACTTC. Amino acids: CASSLGWGVETQYF.

The chain recombines TRBV21-1 with TRBJ2-1. TRBV21-1 is labeled a pseudogene. The CDR3 is 13 amino acids. In nucleotides, the CDR3 is TGTGCCAGCAGGGGAAGGATGCCTGATGAGCAGTTCTTC. It specifies CASRGRMPDEQFF.

This clonotype was seen a few times. CDR3 sequence reads: CATSDLESSYNEQFF. The CDR3 nucleotides are TGTGCCACCAGTGATTTGGAGAGCTCCTACAATGAGCAGTTCTTC. The chain has TRBV24-1 and TRBJ2-1; D gene uncertain. CDR3 size: 15 residues. The germline CDR1 and CDR2 sequences are KGHDR and SFDVKD. V was cut by 0 bases and J by 0 bases, with 5 bases left in between.

CDR3 amino acids: CASSTDGSLTEAFF. The CDR3 DNA is TGTGCCAGCTCGACAGATGGGTCCCTCACTGAAGCTTTCTTT. The rearrangement uses TRBV7-3 and TRBJ1-1, with D possibly TRBD1 on 5 matching bases. The V end lost 8 bases, the J end lost 4 bases, and 17 bases lay between the germline ends. This CDR3 comprises 14 residues. Per the germline V gene, CDR1 is SGHTA and CDR2 is FQGTGA.

This clonotype was observed a few times. The chain uses TRBV6-5 and TRBJ2-5; D tentatively fits TRBD1 or TRBD2 (5 bases each). Germline values: CDR1 MNHEY, CDR2 SVGAGI. This CDR3 is 13 amino acids long. V was clipped by 6 bases and J by 5 bases, with 13 bases between them. The CDR3, as DNA: TGTGCCAGCAGCCCACCGGGGACCGAGACCCAGTACTTC. It yields the protein CASSPPGTETQYF.

The V gene is TRBV29-1, the J gene TRBJ2-7; weak D call: TRBD1 (6 bases). This CDR3 is 12 amino acids long. The germline V gene encodes CDR1 SQVTM and CDR2 ANQGSEA. V dropped 4 bases and J dropped 3 bases, with 10 bases sitting between them. The CDR3 reads CSVGDIDYEQYF. In nucleotides, the CDR3 is TGCAGCGTTGGGGACATAGACTACGAGCAGTACTTC.